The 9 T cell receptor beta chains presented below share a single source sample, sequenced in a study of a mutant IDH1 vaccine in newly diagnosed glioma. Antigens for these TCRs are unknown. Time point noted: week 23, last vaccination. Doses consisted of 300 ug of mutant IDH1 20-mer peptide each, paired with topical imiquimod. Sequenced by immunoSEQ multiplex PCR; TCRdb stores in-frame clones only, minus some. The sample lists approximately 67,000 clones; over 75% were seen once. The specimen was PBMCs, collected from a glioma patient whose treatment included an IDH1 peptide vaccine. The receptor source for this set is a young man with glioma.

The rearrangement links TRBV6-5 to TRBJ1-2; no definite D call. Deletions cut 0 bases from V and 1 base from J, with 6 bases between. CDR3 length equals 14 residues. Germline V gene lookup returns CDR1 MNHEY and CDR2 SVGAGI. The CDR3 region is CASSYSYINYGYTF. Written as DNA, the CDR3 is TGTGCCAGCAGTTACTCGTATATTAACTATGGCTACACCTTC.

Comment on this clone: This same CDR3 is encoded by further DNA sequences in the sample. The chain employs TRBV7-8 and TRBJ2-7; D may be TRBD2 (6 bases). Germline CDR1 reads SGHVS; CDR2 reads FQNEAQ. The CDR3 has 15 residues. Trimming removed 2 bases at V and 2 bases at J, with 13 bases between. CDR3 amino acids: CASSLWSGGTYEQYF. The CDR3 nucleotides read TGTGCCAGCAGCTTATGGTCCGGGGGAACCTACGAGCAGTACTTC.

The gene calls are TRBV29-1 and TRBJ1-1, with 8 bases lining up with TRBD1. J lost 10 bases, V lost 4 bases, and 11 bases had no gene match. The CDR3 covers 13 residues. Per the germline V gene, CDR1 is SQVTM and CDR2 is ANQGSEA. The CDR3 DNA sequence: TGCAGCGTTGCAGGGGGCGGCCAACTGGGAGCTTTCTTT. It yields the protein CSVAGGGQLGAFF.

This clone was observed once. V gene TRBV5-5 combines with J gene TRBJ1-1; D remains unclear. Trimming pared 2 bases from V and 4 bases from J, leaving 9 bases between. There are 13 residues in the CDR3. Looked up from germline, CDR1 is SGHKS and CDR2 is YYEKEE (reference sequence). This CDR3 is CASSFWESTEAFF. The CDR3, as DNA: TGTGCCAGCAGCTTTTGGGAGAGCACTGAAGCTTTCTTT. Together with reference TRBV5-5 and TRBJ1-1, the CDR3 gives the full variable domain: DAGVTQSPTHLIKTRGQQVTLRCSPISGHKSVSWYQQVLGQGPQFIFQYYEKEERGRGNFPDRFSARQFPNYSSELNVNALLLGDSALYLCASSFWESTEAFFGQGTRLTVV.

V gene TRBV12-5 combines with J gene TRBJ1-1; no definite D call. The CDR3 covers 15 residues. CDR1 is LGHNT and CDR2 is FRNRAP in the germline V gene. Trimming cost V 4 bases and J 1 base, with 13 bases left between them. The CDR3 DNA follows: TGTGCTAGTGGTTCGCTGGGGAGCGAGAACACTGAAGCTTTCTTT. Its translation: CASGSLGSENTEAFF. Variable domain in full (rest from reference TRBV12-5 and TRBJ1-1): DARVTQTPRHKVTEMGQEVTMRCQPILGHNTVFWYRQTMMQGLELLAYFRNRAPLDDSGMPKDRFSAEMPDATLATLKIQPSEPRDSAVYFCASGSLGSENTEAFFGQGTRLTVV.

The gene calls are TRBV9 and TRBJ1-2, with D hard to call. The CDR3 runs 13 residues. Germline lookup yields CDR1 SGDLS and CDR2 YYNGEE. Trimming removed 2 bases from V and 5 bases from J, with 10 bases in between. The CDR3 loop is CASSVQDNYGYTF. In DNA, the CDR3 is TGTGCCAGCAGCGTCCAGGATAATTATGGCTACACCTTC.

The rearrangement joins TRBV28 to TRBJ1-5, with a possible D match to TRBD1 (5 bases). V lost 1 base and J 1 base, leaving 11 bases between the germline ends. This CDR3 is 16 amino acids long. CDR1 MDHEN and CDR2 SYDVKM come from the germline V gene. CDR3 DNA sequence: TGTGCCAGCAGTTTATTGGGGGTTCGAAGCAATCAGCCCCAGCATTTT. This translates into CASSLLGVRSNQPQHF.

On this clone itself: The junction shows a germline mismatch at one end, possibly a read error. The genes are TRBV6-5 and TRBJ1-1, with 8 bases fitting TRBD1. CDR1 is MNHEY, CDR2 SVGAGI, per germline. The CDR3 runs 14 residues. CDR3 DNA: TGTGCCAGCAGTTACGGGACAGGCTCCACTGCGGTTGTCTTT. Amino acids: CASSYGTGSTAVVF.

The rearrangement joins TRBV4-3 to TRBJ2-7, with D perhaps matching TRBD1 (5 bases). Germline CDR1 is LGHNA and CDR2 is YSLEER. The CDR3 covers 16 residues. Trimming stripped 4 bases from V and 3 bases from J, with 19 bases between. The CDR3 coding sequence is TGCGCCAGCAGCCTGTCCCCGAGAGACAGCTACTACGAGCAGTACTTC. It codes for CASSLSPRDSYYEQYF.